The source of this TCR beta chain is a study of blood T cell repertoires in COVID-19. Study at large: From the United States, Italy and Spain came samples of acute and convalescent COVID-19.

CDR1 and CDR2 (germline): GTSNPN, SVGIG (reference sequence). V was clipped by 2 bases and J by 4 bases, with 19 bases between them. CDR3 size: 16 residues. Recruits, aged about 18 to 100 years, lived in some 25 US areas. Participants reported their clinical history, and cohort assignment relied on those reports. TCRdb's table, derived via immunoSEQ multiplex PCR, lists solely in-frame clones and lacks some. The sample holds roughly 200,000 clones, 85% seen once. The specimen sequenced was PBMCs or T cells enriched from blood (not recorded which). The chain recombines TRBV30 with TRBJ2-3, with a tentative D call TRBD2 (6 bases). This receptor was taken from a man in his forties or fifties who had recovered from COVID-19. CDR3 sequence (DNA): TGTGCCTGGAGTCTCTTGGGGGGAGGATTGGCAGATACGCAGTATTTT. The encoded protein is CAWSLLGGGLADTQYF.